This record looks at one T cell receptor beta chain sequence and its context. Produced via immunoSEQ multiplex PCR; TCRdb's table is partial and in-frame only. The profile shows hundreds of thousands of clones, about 80% of them singletons. This sample stems from a study of shared T cell receptors in the human thymus. CDR1 is SGHTS, CDR2 YDEGEE, per germline. This CDR3 is 18 amino acids long. V lost 3 bases, J lost 4 bases, and 25 bases lay in between. The same specimen was also included in a second study, on human thymus T cells. From that paper: A high degree of thymic repertoire overlap among unrelated individuals was reported in related research.

The chain carries TRBV5-8 and TRBJ2-5, with a weak D call TRBD1 (7 bases). The receptor was derived from a boy under three years old with a congenital heart defect. The sequencing input was thymocytes. CDR3 DNA sequence: TGTGCCAGCAGCTGCCAGAAGAGGGCGGAGGGGGCGTTAGAGACCCAGTACTTC. Translated, it gives CASSCQKRAEGALETQYF.